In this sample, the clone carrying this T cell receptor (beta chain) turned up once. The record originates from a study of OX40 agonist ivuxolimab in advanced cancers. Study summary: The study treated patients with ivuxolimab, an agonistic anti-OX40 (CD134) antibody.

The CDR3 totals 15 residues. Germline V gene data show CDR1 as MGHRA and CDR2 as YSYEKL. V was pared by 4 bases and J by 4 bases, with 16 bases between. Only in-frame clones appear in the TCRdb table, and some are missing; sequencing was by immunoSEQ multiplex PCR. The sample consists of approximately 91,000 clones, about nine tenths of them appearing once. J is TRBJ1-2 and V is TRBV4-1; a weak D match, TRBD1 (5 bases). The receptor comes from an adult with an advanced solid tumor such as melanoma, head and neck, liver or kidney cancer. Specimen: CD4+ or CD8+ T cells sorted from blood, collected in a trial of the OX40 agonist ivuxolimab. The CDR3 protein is CASSRDSLAGYGYTF. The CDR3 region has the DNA TGCGCCAGCAGCCGAGACAGCCTTGCCGGCTATGGCTACACCTTC.